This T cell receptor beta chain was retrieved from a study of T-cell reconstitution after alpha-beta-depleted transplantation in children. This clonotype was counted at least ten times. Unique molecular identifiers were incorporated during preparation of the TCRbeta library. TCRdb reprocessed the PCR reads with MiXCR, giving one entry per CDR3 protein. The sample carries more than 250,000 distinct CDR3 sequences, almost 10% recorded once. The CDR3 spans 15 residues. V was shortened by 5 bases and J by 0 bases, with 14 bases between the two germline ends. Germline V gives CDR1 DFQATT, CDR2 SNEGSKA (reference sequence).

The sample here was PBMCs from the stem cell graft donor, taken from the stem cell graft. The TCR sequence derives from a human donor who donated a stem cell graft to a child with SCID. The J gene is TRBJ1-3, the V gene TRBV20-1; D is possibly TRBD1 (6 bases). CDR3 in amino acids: CSASHREGSGNTIYF. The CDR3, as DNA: TGCAGTGCTTCTCACAGGGAAGGCTCTGGAAACACCATATATTTT.